The rows below give T cell receptor beta chains drawn from one sample of a study of blood T cell repertoires in COVID-19. Measured with immunoSEQ multiplex PCR; TCRdb has only the in-frame clones, and not every one. This sample has 16,000 or so clones, with around 86% found just once. The sample taken for sequencing was peripheral blood. The receptors originated from a human donor in a cohort sampled during active COVID-19. The CDR3 runs from the conserved cysteine through the conserved F or W. The D gene is left open where the match is weak. The size of a clone is reported for some rows only, either as once, few or many, or as a class for expanded clones.

d_call	v_call	clone_size	j_call	cdr3_nt	cdr3_aa
TRBD1	TRBV27	NA	TRBJ1-5	TGTGCCAGCAGTTCAGGGGGCGGGAGCAATCAGCCCCAGCATTTT	CASSSGGGSNQPQHF
NA	TRBV7-2	NA	TRBJ1-1	TGTGCCAGCAGCTCATACAGGGCCCAGAACACTGAAGCTTTCTTT	CASSSYRAQNTEAFF
NA	TRBV29-1	NA	TRBJ2-5	TGCAGCGTTGACGCTAACCAAGAGACCCAGTACTTC	CSVDANQETQYF
NA	TRBV28	NA	TRBJ1-2	TGTGCCAGCAGTAGGGCGGCTCCAGGGGGCTACACCTTC	CASSRAAPGGYTF
TRBD1	TRBV7-9	NA	TRBJ1-2	TGTGCCAGCAGCCCAGGGGGAGAGGGGAGGTATGGCTACACCTTC	CASSPGGEGRYGYTF
NA	TRBV24-1	few	TRBJ1-2	TGTGCCACCAGTGGCCCGAGGCACAGGGAAAAGAGCGGCTACACCTTC	CATSGPRHREKSGYTF
TRBD1	TRBV11-3	NA	TRBJ2-7	TGTGCCAGCAGCCCCGCCTCGACAGGGGGTAATCGCGAGCAGTACTTC	CASSPASTGGNREQYF
TRBD1	TRBV27	once	TRBJ1-5	TGTGCCAGCAGCCCTAGGAGGGGGCTTCAGCCCCAGCATTTT	CASSPRRGLQPQHF
TRBD1	TRBV9	NA	TRBJ1-1	TGTGCCAGCAGCGTAGCCCGGACAGGCCATATGAACACTGAAGCTTTCTTT	CASSVARTGHMNTEAFF
TRBD1	TRBV28	NA	TRBJ2-7	TGTGCCAGCAGTCAAACCGGGACAGTGACCTACTACGAGCAGTACTTC	CASSQTGTVTYYEQYF
NA	TRBV5-5	NA	TRBJ2-7	TGTGCCAGCAGCTCAACTTTATCCGAGGGGCAGTACTTC	CASSSTLSEGQYF
TRBD2	TRBV4-3	NA	TRBJ2-3	TGCGCCAGCAGCCAAGATTGGGAGCGGGGGGGTGGCACAGATACGCAGTATTTT	CASSQDWERGGGTDTQYF
TRBD1	TRBV2	NA	TRBJ2-2	TGTGCCAGCGTCAGAACAGGGGAGACCGGGGAGCTGTTTTTT	CASVRTGETGELFF
NA	TRBV10-3	NA	TRBJ1-1	TGTGCCATCAGTGAGATTGGGGGGAAGAACACTGAAGCTTTCTTT	CAISEIGGKNTEAFF
NA	TRBV19	NA	TRBJ1-1	TGTGCCAGTAGTATTAATCCGGGCAGGGGTAACACTGAAGCTTTCTTT	CASSINPGRGNTEAFF
NA	TRBV9	once	TRBJ2-1	TGTGCCAGCAGCGTAGGCGGACTGGTATACAATGAGCAGTTCTTC	CASSVGGLVYNEQFF
NA	TRBV5-1	NA	TRBJ1-4	TGCGCCAGCAGCTCGGACAGTGGGAATGAAAAACTGTTTTTT	CASSSDSGNEKLFF
TRBD1	TRBV5-4	once	TRBJ1-6	TGTGCCAGCAGTGGCAGGGGGCCGGGAAATTCACCCCTCCACTTT	CASSGRGPGNSPLHF
NA	TRBV7-9	NA	TRBJ1-1	TGTGCCAGCAGCCAGAGGGGGTACATGAACACTGAAGCTTTCTTT	CASSQRGYMNTEAFF
TRBD1	TRBV5-1	NA	TRBJ2-4	TGCGCCAGCAGCTATGACAGGGGCATTCAGTACTTC	CASSYDRGIQYF
NA	TRBV6-5	NA	TRBJ1-5	TGTGCCAGCACTAAGGACAGACTTAGCAATCAGCCCCAGCATTTT	CASTKDRLSNQPQHF
TRBD1	TRBV2	NA	TRBJ2-7	TGTGCCAGCAGTTACGGACAGGGCTTCTACGAGCAGTACTTC	CASSYGQGFYEQYF
NA	TRBV18	NA	TRBJ2-3	TGTGCCAGCTCACCACCGTCGAGGGGGGGCGTTGATACGCAGTATTTT	CASSPPSRGGVDTQYF
TRBD1	TRBV7-2	NA	TRBJ1-4	TGTGCCAGCAGCCGGGGGACAGGCGAAAAACTGTTTTTT	CASSRGTGEKLFF
NA	TRBV6-5	once	TRBJ2-2	TGTGCCACCTTGACCCCAGGGGGCGGGGGCGGGGAGCTGTTTTTT	CATLTPGGGGGELFF
TRBD1	TRBV7-3	NA	TRBJ2-1	TGTGCCAGCAGCTTAACCCTGAGGTCCCGTTTAGGACAGGGAAGTGAGCAGTTCTTC	CASSLTLRSRLGQGSEQFF
TRBD2	TRBV14	NA	TRBJ2-5	TGTGCCAGCAGCGCGCTAGCGGGGTCTTCAGAGACCCAGTACTTC	CASSALAGSSETQYF
NA	TRBV3-1/TRBV3-2	NA	TRBJ1-1	TGTGCCAGCAGCCGAACGGACACAAACTCACCCGCCTTCTTT	CASSRTDTNSPAFF
NA	TRBV6-2/TRBV6-3	NA	TRBJ1-5	TGTGCCAGCAGTTACGGGTGGGGGCATCAGCCCCAGCATTTT	CASSYGWGHQPQHF
TRBD1	TRBV29-1	NA	TRBJ2-7	TGCAGCGTCCTGGGGACGGGGACAGGCCCTATACTCTACGAGCAGTACTTC	CSVLGTGTGPILYEQYF
NA	TRBV4-3	NA	TRBJ1-2	TGCGCCAGCAGCCAAGATTGGCAGGGCATCTATGGCTACACCTTC	CASSQDWQGIYGYTF
NA	TRBV14	NA	TRBJ2-5	TGTGCCAGCAGCCGGTCGAGGAATCAAGAGACCCAGTACTTC	CASSRSRNQETQYF
NA	TRBV18	NA	TRBJ1-1	TGTGCCAGCTCTCTTCAGGGGACGAACACTGAAGCTTTCTTT	CASSLQGTNTEAFF
NA	TRBV9	medium-sized	TRBJ2-1	TGTGCCAGCAGCGTAACGACATACAATGAGCAGTTCTTC	CASSVTTYNEQFF
NA	TRBV2	NA	TRBJ1-4	TGTGCCAGCAGTCTATACAACCGGGACACGGAACTGTTTTTT	CASSLYNRDTELFF
TRBD1	TRBV18	NA	TRBJ1-2	TGTGCCAGCTCCGACCGGGACAGAGCTAACTATGGCTACACCTTC	CASSDRDRANYGYTF
TRBD1	TRBV19	once	TRBJ1-5	TGTGCCAGTAGTATGTCGGACAGGGCAAGTAGCAATCAGCCCCAGCATTTT	CASSMSDRASSNQPQHF
TRBD1	TRBV6-5	NA	TRBJ2-3	TGTGCCACCCGAGGGGGACAGGGGGCAGGTACGCAGTATTTT	CATRGGQGAGTQYF
TRBD2	TRBV19	NA	TRBJ2-7	TGTGCCAGTAGCAGATATCTAGCGGGGGGACCCTACGAGCAGTACTTC	CASSRYLAGGPYEQYF
TRBD2	TRBV5-5	NA	TRBJ2-3	TGTGCCAGCAGCCCAGGACTAGCGGGGGGGCCGGGTACGCAGTATTTT	CASSPGLAGGPGTQYF
TRBD1	TRBV4-1	NA	TRBJ1-2	TGCGCCAGCAGCCAAGATTACCCCCGACAGGGGTATGGCTACACCTTC	CASSQDYPRQGYGYTF